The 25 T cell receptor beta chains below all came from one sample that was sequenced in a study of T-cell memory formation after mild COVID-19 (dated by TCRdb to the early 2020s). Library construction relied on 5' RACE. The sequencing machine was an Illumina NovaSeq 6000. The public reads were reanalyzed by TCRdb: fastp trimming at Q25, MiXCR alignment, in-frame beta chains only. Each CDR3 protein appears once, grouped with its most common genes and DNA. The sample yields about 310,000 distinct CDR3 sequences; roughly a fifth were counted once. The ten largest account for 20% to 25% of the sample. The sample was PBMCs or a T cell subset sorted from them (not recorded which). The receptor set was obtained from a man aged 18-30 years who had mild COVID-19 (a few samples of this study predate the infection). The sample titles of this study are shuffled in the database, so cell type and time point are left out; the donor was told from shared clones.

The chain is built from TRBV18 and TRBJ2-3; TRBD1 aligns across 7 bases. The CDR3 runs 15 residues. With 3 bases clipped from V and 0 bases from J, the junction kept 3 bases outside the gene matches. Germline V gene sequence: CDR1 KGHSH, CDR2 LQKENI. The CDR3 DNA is TGTGCCAGCTCACCCCGGGACAGTAGCACAGATACGCAGTATTTT. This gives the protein CASSPRDSSTDTQYF. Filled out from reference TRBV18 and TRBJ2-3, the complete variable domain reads NAGVMQNPRHLVRRRGQEARLRCSPMKGHSHVYWYRQLPEEGLKFMVYLQKENIIDESGMPKERFSAEFPKEGPSILRIQQVVRGDSAAYFCASSPRDSSTDTQYFGPGTRLTVL.

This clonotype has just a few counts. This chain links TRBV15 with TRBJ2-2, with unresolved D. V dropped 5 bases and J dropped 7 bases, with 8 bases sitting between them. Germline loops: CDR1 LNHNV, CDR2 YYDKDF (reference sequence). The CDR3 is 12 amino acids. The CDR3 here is CATSGFGGELFF. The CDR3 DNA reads TGTGCCACCAGCGGTTTTGGCGGGGAGCTGTTTTTT.

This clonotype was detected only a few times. CDR3 DNA sequence: TGTGCCAGCAGCAGCCCCTTGAGGATAAGCACAGATACGCAGTATTTT. As protein: CASSSPLRISTDTQYF. The J gene is TRBJ2-3, the V gene TRBV7-9, with no clear D. CDR3 length equals 16 residues. Deletions cut 5 bases from V and 0 bases from J, with 15 bases between. The germline CDR1 and CDR2 sequences are SEHNR and FQNEAQ (reference sequence). Filled out from reference TRBV7-9 and TRBJ2-3, the complete variable domain reads DTGVSQNPRHKITKRGQNVTFRCDPISEHNRLYWYRQTLGQGPEFLTYFQNEAQLEKSRLLSDRFSAERPKGSFSTLEIQRTEQGDSAMYLCASSSPLRISTDTQYFGPGTRLTVL.

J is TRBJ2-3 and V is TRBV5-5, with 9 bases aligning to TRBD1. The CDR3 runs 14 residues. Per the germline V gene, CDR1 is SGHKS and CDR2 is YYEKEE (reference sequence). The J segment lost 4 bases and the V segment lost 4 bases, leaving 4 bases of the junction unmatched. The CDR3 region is CASSIRTGADTQYF. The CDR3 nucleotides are TGTGCCAGCAGCATCAGGACAGGGGCAGATACGCAGTATTTT.

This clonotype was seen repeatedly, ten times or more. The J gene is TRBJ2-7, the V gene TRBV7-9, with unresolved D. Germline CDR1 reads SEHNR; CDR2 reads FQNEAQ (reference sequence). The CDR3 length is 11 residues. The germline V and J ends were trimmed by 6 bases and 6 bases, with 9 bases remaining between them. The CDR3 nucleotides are TGTGCCAGCAGTGGGTACTCCGAGCAGTACTTC. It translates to CASSGYSEQYF.

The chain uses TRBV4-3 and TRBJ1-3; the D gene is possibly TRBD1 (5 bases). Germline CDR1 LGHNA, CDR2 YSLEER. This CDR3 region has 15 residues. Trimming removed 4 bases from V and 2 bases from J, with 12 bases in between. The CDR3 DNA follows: TGCGCCAGCAGCCCTCGTTGGGGGACTGGAAACACCATATATTTT. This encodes CASSPRWGTGNTIYF.

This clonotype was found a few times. The CDR3: CASSLGSGGTGVGYTF. In nucleotides, the CDR3 is TGTGCCAGCAGCTTAGGGTCAGGGGGGACAGGGGTCGGCTACACCTTC. The chain couples TRBV7-8 to TRBJ1-2; 10 bases match TRBD1. This CDR3 region has 16 residues. Germline CDR1 is SGHVS and CDR2 is FQNEAQ. After removal of 1 base from V and 8 bases from J, the junction contained 10 bases not matched to a gene.

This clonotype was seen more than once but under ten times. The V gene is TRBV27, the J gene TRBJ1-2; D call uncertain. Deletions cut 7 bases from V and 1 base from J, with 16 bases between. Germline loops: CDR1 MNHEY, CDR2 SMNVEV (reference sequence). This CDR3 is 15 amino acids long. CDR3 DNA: TGTGCCAGCAACGTCTCATTCACCTTTAACTATGGCTACACCTTC. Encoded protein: CASNVSFTFNYGYTF.

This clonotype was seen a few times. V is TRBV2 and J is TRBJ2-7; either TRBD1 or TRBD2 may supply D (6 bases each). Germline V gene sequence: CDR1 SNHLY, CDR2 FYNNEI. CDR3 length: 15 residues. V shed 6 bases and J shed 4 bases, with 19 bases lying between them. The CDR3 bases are TGTGCCAGCAGCCTCGACGGGGGACATAGATACGAGCAGTACTTC. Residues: CASSLDGGHRYEQYF.

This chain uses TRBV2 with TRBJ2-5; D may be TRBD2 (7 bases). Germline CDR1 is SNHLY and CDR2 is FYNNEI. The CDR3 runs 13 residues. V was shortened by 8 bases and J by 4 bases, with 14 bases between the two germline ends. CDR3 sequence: CASVRGGPETQYF. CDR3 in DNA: TGTGCCAGCGTGAGGGGGGGGCCAGAGACCCAGTACTTC.

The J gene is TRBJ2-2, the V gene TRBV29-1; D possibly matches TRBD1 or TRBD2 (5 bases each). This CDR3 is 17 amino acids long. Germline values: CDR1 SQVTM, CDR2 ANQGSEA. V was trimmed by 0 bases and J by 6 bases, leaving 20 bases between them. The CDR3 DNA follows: TGCAGCGTTGAAGACGCGCGGGCAGGGAATGTGTCCGGGGAGCTGTTTTTT. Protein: CSVEDARAGNVSGELFF.

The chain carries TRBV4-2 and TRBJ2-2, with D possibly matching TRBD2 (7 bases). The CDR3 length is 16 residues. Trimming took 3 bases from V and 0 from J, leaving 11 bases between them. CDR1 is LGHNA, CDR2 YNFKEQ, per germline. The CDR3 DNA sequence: TGTGCCAGCAGCCATGGGGGGGCCCCGAACACCGGGGAGCTGTTTTTT. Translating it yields CASSHGGAPNTGELFF.

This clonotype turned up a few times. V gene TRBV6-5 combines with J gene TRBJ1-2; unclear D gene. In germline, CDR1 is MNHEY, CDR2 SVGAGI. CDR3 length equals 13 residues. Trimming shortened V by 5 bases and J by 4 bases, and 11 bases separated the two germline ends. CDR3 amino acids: CASSTTRGYGYTF. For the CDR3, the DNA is TGTGCCAGCAGTACCACTCGGGGCTATGGCTACACCTTC.

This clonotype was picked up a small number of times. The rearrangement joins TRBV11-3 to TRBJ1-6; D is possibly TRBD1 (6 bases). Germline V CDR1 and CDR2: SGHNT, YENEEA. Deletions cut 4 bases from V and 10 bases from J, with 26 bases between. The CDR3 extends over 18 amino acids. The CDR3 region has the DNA TGTGCCAGCAGCTCACAAAGTAGGGGGGCGAGAATCCGGTCACCCCTCCACTTT. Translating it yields CASSSQSRGARIRSPLHF.

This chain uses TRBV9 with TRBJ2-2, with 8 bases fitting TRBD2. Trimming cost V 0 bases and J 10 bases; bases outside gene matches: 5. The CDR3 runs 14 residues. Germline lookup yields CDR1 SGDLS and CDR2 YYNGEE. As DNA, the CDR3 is TGTGCCAGCAGCGTAGCGGGGGGGCATGTGGAGCTGTTTTTT. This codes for CASSVAGGHVELFF.

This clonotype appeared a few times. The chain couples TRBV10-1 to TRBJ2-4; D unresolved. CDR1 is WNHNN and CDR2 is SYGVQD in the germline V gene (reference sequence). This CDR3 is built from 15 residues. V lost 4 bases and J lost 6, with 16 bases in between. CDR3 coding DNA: TGCGCCAGCAGTGTGGACCGAGCAACCCGAAACATTCAGTACTTC. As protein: CASSVDRATRNIQYF.

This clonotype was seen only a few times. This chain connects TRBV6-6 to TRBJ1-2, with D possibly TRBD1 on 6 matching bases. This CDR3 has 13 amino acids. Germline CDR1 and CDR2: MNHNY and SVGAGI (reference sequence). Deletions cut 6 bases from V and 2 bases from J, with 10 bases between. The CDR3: CASSHRENYGYTF. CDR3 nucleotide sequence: TGTGCCAGCAGCCACAGGGAGAACTATGGCTACACCTTC.

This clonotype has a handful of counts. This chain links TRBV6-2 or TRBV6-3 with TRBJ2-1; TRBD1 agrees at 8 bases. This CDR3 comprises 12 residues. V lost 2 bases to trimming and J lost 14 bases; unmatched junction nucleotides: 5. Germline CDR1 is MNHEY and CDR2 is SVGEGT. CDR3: CASSYADRAKFF. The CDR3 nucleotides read TGTGCCAGCAGTTACGCGGACAGGGCGAAGTTCTTC.

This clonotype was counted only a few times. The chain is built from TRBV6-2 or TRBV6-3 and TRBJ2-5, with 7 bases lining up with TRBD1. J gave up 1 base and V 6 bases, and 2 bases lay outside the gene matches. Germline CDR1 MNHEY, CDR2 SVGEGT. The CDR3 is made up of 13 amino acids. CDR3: CASRWDSQETQYF. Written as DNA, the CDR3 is TGTGCCAGCAGATGGGACAGCCAAGAGACCCAGTACTTC.

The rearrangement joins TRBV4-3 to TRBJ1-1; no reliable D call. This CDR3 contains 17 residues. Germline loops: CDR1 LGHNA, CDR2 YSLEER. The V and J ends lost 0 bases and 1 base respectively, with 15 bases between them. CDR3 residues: CASSQDSWVWGNTEAFF. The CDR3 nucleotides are TGCGCCAGCAGCCAAGATAGCTGGGTGTGGGGGAACACTGAAGCTTTCTTT.

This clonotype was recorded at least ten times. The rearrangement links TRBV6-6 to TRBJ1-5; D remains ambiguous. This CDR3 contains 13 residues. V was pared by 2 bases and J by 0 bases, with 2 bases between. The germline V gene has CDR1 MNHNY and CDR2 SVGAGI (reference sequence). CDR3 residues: CASSYDSNQPQHF. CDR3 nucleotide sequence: TGTGCCAGCAGTTACGATAGCAATCAGCCCCAGCATTTT.

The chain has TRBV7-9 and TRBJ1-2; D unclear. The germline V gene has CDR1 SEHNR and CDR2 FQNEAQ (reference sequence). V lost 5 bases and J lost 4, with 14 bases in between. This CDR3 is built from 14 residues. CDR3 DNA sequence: TGTGCCAGCAGCGTAGGAGGCAGTCTCTATGGCTACACCTTC. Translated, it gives CASSVGGSLYGYTF.

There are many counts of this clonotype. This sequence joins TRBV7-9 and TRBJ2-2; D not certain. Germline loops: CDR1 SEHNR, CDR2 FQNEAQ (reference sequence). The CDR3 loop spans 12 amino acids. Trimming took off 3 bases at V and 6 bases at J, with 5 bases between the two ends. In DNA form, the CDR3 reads TGTGCCAGCAGCTTGGGATCCGGGGAGCTGTTTTTT. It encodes CASSLGSGELFF.

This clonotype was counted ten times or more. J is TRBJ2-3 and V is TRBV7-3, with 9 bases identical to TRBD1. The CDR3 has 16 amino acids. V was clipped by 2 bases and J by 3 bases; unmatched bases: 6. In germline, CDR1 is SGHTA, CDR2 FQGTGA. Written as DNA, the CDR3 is TGTGCCAGCAGCTTACTGGGACAGGGAATTACAGATACGCAGTATTTT. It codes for CASSLLGQGITDTQYF.

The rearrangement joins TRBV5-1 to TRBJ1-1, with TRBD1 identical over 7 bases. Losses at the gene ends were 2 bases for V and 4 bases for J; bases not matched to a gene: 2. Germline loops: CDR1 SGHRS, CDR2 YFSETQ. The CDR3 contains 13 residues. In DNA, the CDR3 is TGCGCCAGCAGCTTCTCAGGGGGCACTGAAGCTTTCTTT. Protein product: CASSFSGGTEAFF.